These 10 T cell receptor beta chains were all obtained from the same sample, sequenced in a study of shared clonotypes between healthy human individuals. The table came from immunoSEQ multiplex PCR; TCRdb's copy has only in-frame clones and leaves some out. The table lists around 500,000 clones, around 79% of them singletons, with about 13% in the top ten. Sample: PBMCs. These receptors came from a woman aged 40 to 50 in good health. Some clones in this sample may be carry-over from other donors' samples.

V gene TRBV19 combines with J gene TRBJ1-2; D might be TRBD1 (5 bases). The CDR3 sequence is 14 residues long. Looked up from germline, CDR1 is LNHDA and CDR2 is SQIVND (reference sequence). Trimming took 3 bases from V and 4 from J, leaving 12 bases between them. This CDR3 reads CASSMSGRFYGYTF. CDR3 DNA: TGTGCCAGTAGTATGTCGGGACGGTTCTATGGCTACACCTTC.

This chain links TRBV10-3 with TRBJ2-5; TRBD2 is a possible D gene (5 bases). The germline V gene encodes CDR1 ENHRY and CDR2 SYGVKD. The V end was cut by 4 bases, the J end by 0 bases, with 6 bases between. This CDR3 contains 13 residues. CDR3 DNA sequence: TGTGCCATCAGTGGAGGGTACCAAGAGACCCAGTACTTC. Translating gives CAISGGYQETQYF.

The gene calls are TRBV30 and TRBJ2-5; a possible D gene is TRBD1 (6 bases). Germline V gives CDR1 GTSNPN, CDR2 SVGIG (reference sequence). The CDR3 runs to 13 residues. V shed 3 bases and J shed 1 base, with 9 bases lying between them. CDR3 region: CAWSRTVQETQYF. The CDR3 coding sequence is TGTGCCTGGAGCAGGACAGTCCAAGAGACCCAGTACTTC.

The chain couples TRBV9 to TRBJ2-3, with a weak D call TRBD2 (6 bases). Trimming cost V 1 base and J 5 bases, with 14 bases left between them. The CDR3 covers 15 residues. Germline CDR1 SGDLS, CDR2 YYNGEE. This chain's CDR3 is CASSVRGSGVDTQYF. The CDR3 DNA reads TGTGCCAGCAGCGTACGTGGTTCGGGAGTAGATACGCAGTATTTT. The full variable domain, completed using reference TRBV9 and TRBJ2-3, is DSGVTQTPKHLITATGQRVTLRCSPRSGDLSVYWYQQSLDQGLQFLIQYYNGEERAKGNILERFSAQQFPDLHSELNLSSLELGDSALYFCASSVRGSGVDTQYFGPGTRLTVL.

The chain recombines TRBV5-1 with TRBJ1-2, with TRBD1 as a possible D gene (6 bases). CDR1 and CDR2 from the germline V gene are SGHRS and YFSETQ. The CDR3 is 12 amino acids. Trimming left V 4 bases short and J 8 bases short, with 12 bases between. CDR3 sequence (DNA): TGCGCCAGCAGCCTAGACAGGTGGGGCTACACCTTC. Translated, it gives CASSLDRWGYTF.

The rearrangement uses TRBV4-2 and TRBJ2-5; 9 bases are a match to TRBD2. The end of the DNA is better explained by TRBJ2-7, so the J call may be wrong. This CDR3 has 13 amino acids. Germline values: CDR1 LGHNA, CDR2 YNFKEQ. Here the CDR3 DNA reads TGTGCCAGCAGCCAGCTAGCGGGGTACGAGCAGTACTTC. Translating it yields CASSQLAGYEQYF.

This sequence joins TRBV7-6 and TRBJ2-1, with 7 bases aligning to TRBD2. Germline CDR1 and CDR2: SGHVS and FNYEAQ. There are 17 residues in the CDR3. The trim removed 1 base at V and 3 bases at J, leaving 9 bases unmatched. DNA of the CDR3: TGTGCCAGCAGCTTAGATCCAGCGGGAAGTCTCTACAATGAGCAGTTCTTC. It codes for CASSLDPAGSLYNEQFF.

The chain has TRBV30 and TRBJ2-3, with TRBD1 identical over 10 bases. J was trimmed by 4 bases and V by 2 bases; bases with no gene match: 9. Germline V lookup: CDR1 GTSNPN, CDR2 SVGIG (reference sequence). CDR3 length: 16 residues. The CDR3 region is CAWSSHGTGVADTQYF. The CDR3 DNA sequence: TGTGCCTGGAGTTCACATGGGACAGGGGTGGCAGATACGCAGTATTTT.

The chain is built from TRBV5-5 and TRBJ2-7; 11 nucleotides agree with TRBD2. The CDR3 is 14 residues long. J lost 6 bases, V lost 4 bases, and 6 bases had no gene match. Germline values: CDR1 SGHKS, CDR2 YYEKEE (reference sequence). The CDR3: CASSPGTSGSEQYF. In DNA form, the CDR3 reads TGTGCCAGCAGCCCCGGGACTAGCGGCTCCGAGCAGTACTTC.

This clone was counted between two and nine times. Other DNA sequences in this specimen translate into the identical CDR3. The chain has TRBV28 and TRBJ1-5; D remains unclear. The CDR3 runs to 16 residues. V gave up 2 bases and J gave up 0 bases, with 11 bases separating them. CDR1 is MDHEN, CDR2 SYDVKM, per germline. CDR3 sequence: CASSLPGPYSNQPQHF. DNA for the CDR3: TGTGCCAGCAGTTTACCGGGTCCTTATAGCAATCAGCCCCAGCATTTT.